Presented here are 18 T cell receptor beta chains from one specimen sequenced in a study of vaccination effects on CD4 cells after COVID-19. Antigen-specific CD4+ T cells were expanded (with viral peptide pools) by the ViraFEST assay ahead of sequencing. Subsequent to a culture period of about nine days, CD4+ T cells were isolated. It was two doses of either the BNT162b2 or mRNA-1273 vaccine that participants received. Their target antigens are unknown. TCRdb keeps only in-frame clones here, not all; method: immunoSEQ multiplex PCR. This table holds roughly 34,000 clones, approximately 78% found once. This specimen was CD4+ T cells from PBMCs cultured with HCoV-NL63 spike peptides, taken after COVID-19 vaccination. The receptors come from a human donor who received a COVID-19 vaccine. Some clones in this sample may be carry-over from other donors' samples.

This rearrangement joins TRBV2 to TRBJ2-5, with D unclear. CDR3 length: 14 residues. Germline-derived CDR1 and CDR2 are SNHLY and FYNNEI. The germline V and J ends were trimmed by 4 bases and 5 bases, with 14 bases remaining between them. CDR3 in amino acids: CASSAVDLPETQYF. The CDR3 bases are TGTGCCAGCAGTGCTGTGGACCTACCGGAGACCCAGTACTTC.

This chain connects TRBV6-5 to TRBJ1-1, with D uncertain. Deletions cut 7 bases from V and 8 bases from J, with 20 bases between. Germline CDR1 is MNHEY and CDR2 is SVGAGI. This CDR3 region has 14 residues. The CDR3 DNA reads as TGTGCCAGCACCCGTCTTAGTCCCGGGCTCGAAGCTTTCTTT. Residues: CASTRLSPGLEAFF.

The rearrangement uses TRBV24-1 and TRBJ2-5, with a possible D match to TRBD1 (5 bases). The germline V gene encodes CDR1 KGHDR and CDR2 SFDVKD. The CDR3 extends over 14 amino acids. V was shortened by 1 base and J by 2 bases, with 7 bases between the two germline ends. The CDR3 is CATSDFRQQETQYF. CDR3 sequence (DNA): TGTGCCACCAGTGATTTTAGACAGCAAGAGACCCAGTACTTC.

The chain couples TRBV19 to TRBJ2-1, with a tentative D call TRBD1 (5 bases). This CDR3 has 13 residues. Looked up from germline, CDR1 is LNHDA and CDR2 is SQIVND (reference sequence). Trimming cost V 4 bases and J 8 bases, with 12 bases left between them. CDR3 DNA: TGTGCCAGTAGTAGACAGTGGGGCGATGAGCAGTTCTTC. As protein: CASSRQWGDEQFF.

This clone was counted once. The gene calls are TRBV29-1 and TRBJ1-4; D remains ambiguous. Germline CDR1 and CDR2: SQVTM and ANQGSEA. CDR3 length equals 14 residues. Trimming cost V 4 bases and J 8 bases, with 17 bases left between them. The CDR3 region has the DNA TGCAGCGTTGGTGACACCTCCCGGGGAGAAAAACTGTTTTTT. Protein product: CSVGDTSRGEKLFF.

The chain employs TRBV12-3 or TRBV12-4 and TRBJ1-4; no definite D call. Trimming pared 3 bases from V and 6 bases from J, leaving 8 bases between. This CDR3 contains 13 residues. CDR3 sequence (DNA): TGTGCCAGCAGTTTTGACGGGTATGAAAAACTGTTTTTT. Its translation: CASSFDGYEKLFF.

The genes are TRBV28 and TRBJ1-1; no reliable D call. Germline V gene lookup returns CDR1 MDHEN and CDR2 SYDVKM. V was trimmed by 6 bases and J by 5 bases, leaving 10 bases between them. The CDR3 length is 12 residues. CDR3: CASSALGTEAFF. The CDR3 DNA reads as TGTGCCAGCAGCGCTCTTGGGACTGAAGCTTTCTTT.

The chain combines TRBV4-2 with TRBJ2-3; D unclear. Germline loops: CDR1 LGHNA, CDR2 YNFKEQ. V was shortened by 0 bases and J by 6 bases, with 16 bases between the two germline ends. The CDR3 loop spans 16 amino acids. The CDR3 here is CASSQDRVGPLDTQYF. In DNA form, the CDR3 reads TGTGCCAGCAGCCAAGACCGGGTAGGCCCTTTGGATACGCAGTATTTT.

This clone was recorded once. As DNA, the CDR3 is TGTGCCAGCTCTCCCGGACTAGCCGCCAGCACAGATACGCAGTATTTT. Its protein product is CASSPGLAASTDTQYF. The rearrangement joins TRBV18 to TRBJ2-3; TRBD2 aligns across 8 bases. J gave up 0 bases and V 6 bases, and 8 bases lay outside the gene matches. Germline V gives CDR1 KGHSH, CDR2 LQKENI. The CDR3 loop spans 16 amino acids. Full variable domain (rest looked up from reference TRBV18 and TRBJ2-3): NAGVMQNPRHLVRRRGQEARLRCSPMKGHSHVYWYRQLPEEGLKFMVYLQKENIIDESGMPKERFSAEFPKEGPSILRIQQVVRGDSAAYFCASSPGLAASTDTQYFGPGTRLTVL.

This clone was detected a few times. This rearrangement joins TRBV7-9 to TRBJ2-1; 7 bases line up with TRBD2. Germline-derived CDR1 and CDR2 are SEHNR and FQNEAQ (reference sequence). The length of the CDR3 is 15 residues. After removal of 4 bases from V and 1 base from J, the junction contained 4 bases not matched to a gene. As DNA, the CDR3 is TGTGCCAGCAGCTCCGGACTAGTATCCTACAATGAGCAGTTCTTC. The encoded protein is CASSSGLVSYNEQFF.

The V and J genes are TRBV6-5 and TRBJ1-2, with D possibly being TRBD1 (5 bases). V lost 4 bases, J lost 0 bases, and 12 bases lay in between. Per the germline V gene, CDR1 is MNHEY and CDR2 is SVGAGI. The CDR3 has 15 residues. The CDR3 loop is CASSSPGQTNYGYTF. In DNA form, the CDR3 reads TGTGCCAGCAGTTCCCCGGGGCAAACTAACTATGGCTACACCTTC.

V and J are TRBV2 and TRBJ2-1; 14 bases fit TRBD2. The CDR3 contains 16 residues. V gave up 5 bases and J gave up 3 bases; unmatched junction bases: 3. The V gene's germline CDR1 is SNHLY and CDR2 FYNNEI. The CDR3 DNA reads TGTGCCAGCAGTTTAGGACTAGCGGGGGGCTACAATGAGCAGTTCTTC. The encoded protein is CASSLGLAGGYNEQFF.

This clone counts as medium-sized. The V call is TRBV25-1, the J call TRBJ2-5; 13 positions match TRBD2. The J segment lost 3 bases and the V segment lost 5 bases, leaving 9 bases of the junction unmatched. This CDR3 spans 17 amino acids. From germline, CDR1 is MGHDK and CDR2 SYGVNS. The CDR3 region has the DNA TGTGCCAGCAGTACACATTCGGGACTAGCGGGGAAAGAGACCCAGTACTTC. This translates into CASSTHSGLAGKETQYF. Full variable domain (missing parts from reference TRBV25-1 and TRBJ2-5): EADIYQTPRYLVIGTGKKITLECSQTMGHDKMYWYQQDPGMELHLIHYSYGVNSTEKGDLSSESTVSRIRTEHFPLTLESARPSHTSQYLCASSTHSGLAGKETQYFGPGTRLLVL.

This clone was recorded only once. The chain combines TRBV24-1 with TRBJ2-6, with D perhaps TRBD2 (6 bases). The length of the CDR3 is 17 residues. In germline, CDR1 is KGHDR, CDR2 SFDVKD. The V and J ends lost 4 bases and 1 base respectively, with 13 bases between them. The CDR3 spells CATSEGGTWSGANVLTF. The DNA of the CDR3 is TGTGCCACCAGTGAGGGGGGTACCTGGTCTGGGGCCAACGTCCTGACTTTC.

This chain uses TRBV3-1 (or the pseudogene TRBV3-2) with TRBJ2-1; TRBD2 matches at 10 bases. The CDR3 is 18 amino acids. Losses at the gene ends were 0 bases for V and 2 bases for J; bases not matched to a gene: 7. CDR1 is LGHDT, CDR2 YNNKEL, per germline (reference sequence). DNA of the CDR3: TGTGCCAGCAGCCAAGAGGGGGGCCTAGCGGGGGCCTACAATGAGCAGTTCTTC. Protein product: CASSQEGGLAGAYNEQFF.

The V call is TRBV6-5, the J call TRBJ1-3; no firm D call. CDR3 size: 15 residues. Per the germline V gene, CDR1 is MNHEY and CDR2 is SVGAGI. The V gene lost 5 bases and the J gene lost 0 bases, with 11 bases spanning the gap. The chain's CDR3 is CASSLQWGSGNTIYF. CDR3 nucleotide sequence: TGTGCCAGCAGTCTTCAATGGGGCTCTGGAAACACCATATATTTT.

V usage is TRBV5-1 and J usage is TRBJ2-2; TRBD1 matches 8 bases. Germline-derived CDR1 and CDR2 are SGHRS and YFSETQ. This CDR3 contains 15 residues. Germline trimming cut 6 bases from V and 5 bases from J; bases unmatched to any gene: 9. The CDR3 is CASIRTGSETGELFF. The CDR3 nucleotides are TGCGCCAGCATACGGACAGGGTCTGAAACCGGGGAGCTGTTTTTT.

This clone was counted only a few times. V usage is TRBV5-4 and J usage is TRBJ2-1; 11 bases line up with TRBD1. The V gene's germline CDR1 is SGHNT and CDR2 YYREEE (reference sequence). Trimming cost V 0 bases and J 7 bases; bases outside gene matches: 9. The length of the CDR3 is 17 residues. The CDR3 region is CASSLGGQGGSWNEQFF. CDR3 bases: TGTGCCAGCAGCTTGGGGGGACAGGGGGGTTCCTGGAATGAGCAGTTCTTC.